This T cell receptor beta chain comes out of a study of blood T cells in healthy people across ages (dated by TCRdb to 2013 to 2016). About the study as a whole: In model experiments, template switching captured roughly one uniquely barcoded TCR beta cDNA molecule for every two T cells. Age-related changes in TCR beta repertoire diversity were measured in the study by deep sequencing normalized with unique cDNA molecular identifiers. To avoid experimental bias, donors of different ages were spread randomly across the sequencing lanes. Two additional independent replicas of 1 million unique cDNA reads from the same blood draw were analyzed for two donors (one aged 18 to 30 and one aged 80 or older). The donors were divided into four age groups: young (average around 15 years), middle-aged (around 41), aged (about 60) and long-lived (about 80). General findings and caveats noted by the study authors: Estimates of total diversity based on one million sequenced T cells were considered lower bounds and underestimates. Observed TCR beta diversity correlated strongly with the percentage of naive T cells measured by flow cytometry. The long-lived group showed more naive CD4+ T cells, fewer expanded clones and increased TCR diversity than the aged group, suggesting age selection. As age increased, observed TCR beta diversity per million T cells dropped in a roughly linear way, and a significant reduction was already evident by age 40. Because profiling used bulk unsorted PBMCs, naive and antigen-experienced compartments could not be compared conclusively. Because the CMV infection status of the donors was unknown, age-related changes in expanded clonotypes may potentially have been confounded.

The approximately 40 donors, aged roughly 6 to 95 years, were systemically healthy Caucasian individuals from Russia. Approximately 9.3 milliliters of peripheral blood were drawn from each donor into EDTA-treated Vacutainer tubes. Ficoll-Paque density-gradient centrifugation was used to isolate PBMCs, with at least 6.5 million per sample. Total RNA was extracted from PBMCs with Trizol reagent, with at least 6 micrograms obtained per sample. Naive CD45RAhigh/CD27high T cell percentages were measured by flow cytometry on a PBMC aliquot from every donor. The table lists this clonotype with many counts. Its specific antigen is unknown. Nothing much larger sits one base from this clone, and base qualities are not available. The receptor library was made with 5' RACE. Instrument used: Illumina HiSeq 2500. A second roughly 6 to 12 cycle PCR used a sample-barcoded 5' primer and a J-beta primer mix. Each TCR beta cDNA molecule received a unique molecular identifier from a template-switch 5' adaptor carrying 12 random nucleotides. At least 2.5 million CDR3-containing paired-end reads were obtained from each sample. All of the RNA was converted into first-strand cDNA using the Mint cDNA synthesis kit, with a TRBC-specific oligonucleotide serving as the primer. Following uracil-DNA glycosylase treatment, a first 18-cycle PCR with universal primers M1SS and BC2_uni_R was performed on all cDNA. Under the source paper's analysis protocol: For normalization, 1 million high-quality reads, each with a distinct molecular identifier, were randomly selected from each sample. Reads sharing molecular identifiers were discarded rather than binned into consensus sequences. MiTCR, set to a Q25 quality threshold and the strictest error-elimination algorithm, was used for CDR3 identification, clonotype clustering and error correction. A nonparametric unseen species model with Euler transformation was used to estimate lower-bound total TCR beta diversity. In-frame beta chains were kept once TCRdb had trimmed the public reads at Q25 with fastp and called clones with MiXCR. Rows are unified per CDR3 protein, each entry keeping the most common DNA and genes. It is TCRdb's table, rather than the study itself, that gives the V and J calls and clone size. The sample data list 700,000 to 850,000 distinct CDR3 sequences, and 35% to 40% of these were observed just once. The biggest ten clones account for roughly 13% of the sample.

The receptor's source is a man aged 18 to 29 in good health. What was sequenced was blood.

The CDR3 reads as follows: CSASDGYEQYF. The nucleotides read TGCAGTGCTAGTGATGGCTACGAGCAGTACTTC. The chain was built from TRBV20-1 and TRBJ2-7; the D gene assignment is ambiguous. V loses 3 bases of germline sequence and J loses 3 bases, and the interval between the two ends is 6 bases. The CDR3, cysteine through phenylalanine, is 11 amino acids long. The DNA shown is the 33-base CDR3, in frame from base 1. As encoded in the germline V gene (reference sequence), CDR1 is DFQATT while CDR2 is SNEGSKA.